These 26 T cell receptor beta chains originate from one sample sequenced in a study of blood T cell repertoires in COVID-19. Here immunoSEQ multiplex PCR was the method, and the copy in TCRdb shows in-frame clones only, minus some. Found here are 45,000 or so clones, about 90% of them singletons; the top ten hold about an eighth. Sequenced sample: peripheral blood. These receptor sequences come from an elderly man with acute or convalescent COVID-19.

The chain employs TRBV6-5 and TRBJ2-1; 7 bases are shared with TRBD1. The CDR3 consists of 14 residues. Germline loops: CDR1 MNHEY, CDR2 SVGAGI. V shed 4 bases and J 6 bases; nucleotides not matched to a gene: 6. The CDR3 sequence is CASSFDRVANEQFF. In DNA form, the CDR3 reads TGTGCCAGCAGTTTTGACAGGGTGGCCAATGAGCAGTTCTTC.

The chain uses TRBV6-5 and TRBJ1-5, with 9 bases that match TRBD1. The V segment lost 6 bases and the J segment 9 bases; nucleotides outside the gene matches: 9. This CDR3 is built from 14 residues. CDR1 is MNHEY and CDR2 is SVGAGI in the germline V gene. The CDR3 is CASRMDRGPGPQHF. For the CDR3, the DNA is TGTGCCAGCAGGATGGACAGGGGTCCTGGGCCCCAGCATTTT.

This CDR3 reads CATRGLAQPQHF. As DNA, the CDR3 is TGTGCCACCAGGGGGCTGGCTCAGCCCCAGCATTTT. J is TRBJ1-5 and V is TRBV24-1; weak D call: TRBD1 (5 bases). The CDR3 has 12 residues. Per germline, CDR1 KGHDR and CDR2 SFDVKD. The V and J ends lost 7 bases and 6 bases respectively, with 9 bases between them.

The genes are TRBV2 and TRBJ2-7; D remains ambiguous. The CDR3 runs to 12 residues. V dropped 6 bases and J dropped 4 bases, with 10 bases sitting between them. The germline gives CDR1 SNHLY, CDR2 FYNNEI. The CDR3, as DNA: TGTGCCAGCAGACGACGGGTTTACGAGCAGTACTTC. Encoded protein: CASRRRVYEQYF.

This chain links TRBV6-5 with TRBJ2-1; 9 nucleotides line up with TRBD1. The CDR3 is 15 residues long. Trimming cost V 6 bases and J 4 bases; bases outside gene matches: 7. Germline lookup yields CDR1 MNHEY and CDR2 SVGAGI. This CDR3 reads CASSRTGGAYNEQFF. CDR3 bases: TGTGCCAGCAGCCGAACAGGGGGCGCGTACAATGAGCAGTTCTTC.

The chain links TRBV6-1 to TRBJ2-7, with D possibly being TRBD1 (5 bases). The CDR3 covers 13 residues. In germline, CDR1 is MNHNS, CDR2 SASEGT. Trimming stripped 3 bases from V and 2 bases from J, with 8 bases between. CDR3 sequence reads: CASSETATYEQYF. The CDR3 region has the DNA TGTGCCAGCAGTGAGACAGCCACCTACGAGCAGTACTTC.

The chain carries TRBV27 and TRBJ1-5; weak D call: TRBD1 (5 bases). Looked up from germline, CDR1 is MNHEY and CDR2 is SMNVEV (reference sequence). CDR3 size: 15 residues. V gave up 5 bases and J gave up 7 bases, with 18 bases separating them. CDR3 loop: CASSTSTGTGQPQHF. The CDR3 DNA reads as TGTGCCAGCAGTACCTCCACAGGTACAGGACAGCCCCAGCATTTT.

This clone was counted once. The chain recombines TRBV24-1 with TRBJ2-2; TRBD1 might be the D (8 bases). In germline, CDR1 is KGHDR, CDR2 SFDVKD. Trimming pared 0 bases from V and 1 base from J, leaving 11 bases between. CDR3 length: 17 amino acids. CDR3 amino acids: CATSDLSGTGNTGELFF. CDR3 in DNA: TGTGCCACCAGTGATTTGAGCGGGACAGGGAACACCGGGGAGCTGTTTTTT.

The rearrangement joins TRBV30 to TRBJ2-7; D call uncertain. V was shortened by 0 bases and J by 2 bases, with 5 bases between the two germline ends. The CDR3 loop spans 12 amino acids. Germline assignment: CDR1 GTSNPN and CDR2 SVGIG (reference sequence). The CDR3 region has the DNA TGTGCCTGGAGTGTATCGGCCTACGAGCAGTACTTC. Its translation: CAWSVSAYEQYF.

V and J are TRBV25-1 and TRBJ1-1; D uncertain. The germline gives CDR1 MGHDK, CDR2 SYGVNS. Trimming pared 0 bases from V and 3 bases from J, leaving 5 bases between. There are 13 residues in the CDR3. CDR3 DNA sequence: TGTGCCAGCAGTGAATACGGGGACACTGAAGCTTTCTTT. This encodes CASSEYGDTEAFF. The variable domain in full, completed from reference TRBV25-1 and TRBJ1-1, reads EADIYQTPRYLVIGTGKKITLECSQTMGHDKMYWYQQDPGMELHLIHYSYGVNSTEKGDLSSESTVSRIRTEHFPLTLESARPSHTSQYLCASSEYGDTEAFFGQGTRLTVV.

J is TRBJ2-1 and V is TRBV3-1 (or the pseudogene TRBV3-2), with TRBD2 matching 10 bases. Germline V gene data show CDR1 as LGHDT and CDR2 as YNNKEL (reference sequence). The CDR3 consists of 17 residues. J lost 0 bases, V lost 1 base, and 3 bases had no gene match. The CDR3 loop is CASSQASGGYSYNEQFF. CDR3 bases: TGTGCCAGCAGCCAAGCTAGCGGGGGCTACTCCTACAATGAGCAGTTCTTC.

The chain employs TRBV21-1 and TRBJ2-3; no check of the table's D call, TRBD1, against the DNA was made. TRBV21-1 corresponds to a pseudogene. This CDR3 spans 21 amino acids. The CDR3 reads CASSITPLGAVRDRRTDTQYF. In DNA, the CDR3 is TGTGCCAGCAGCATCACACCCTTGGGAGCCGTCCGGGACAGGCGCACAGATACGCAGTATTTT.

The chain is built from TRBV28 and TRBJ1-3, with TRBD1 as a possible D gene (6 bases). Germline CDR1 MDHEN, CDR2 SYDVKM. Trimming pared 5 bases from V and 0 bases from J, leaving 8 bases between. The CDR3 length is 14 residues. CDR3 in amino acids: CASSTRGSGNTIYF. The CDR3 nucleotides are TGTGCCAGCAGTACCAGGGGCTCTGGAAACACCATATATTTT.

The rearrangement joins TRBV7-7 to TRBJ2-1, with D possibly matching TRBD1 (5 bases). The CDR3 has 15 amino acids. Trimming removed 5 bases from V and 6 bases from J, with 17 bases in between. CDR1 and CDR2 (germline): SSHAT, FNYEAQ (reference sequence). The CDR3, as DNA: TGTGCCAGCAGCCCCCAGATATCAGGGTCCAATGAGCAGTTCTTC. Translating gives CASSPQISGSNEQFF.

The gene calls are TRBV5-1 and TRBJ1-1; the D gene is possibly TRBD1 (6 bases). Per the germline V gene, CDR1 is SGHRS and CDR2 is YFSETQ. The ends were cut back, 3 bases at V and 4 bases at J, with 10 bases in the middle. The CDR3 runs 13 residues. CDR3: CASSWDMGTEAFF. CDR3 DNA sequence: TGCGCCAGCAGCTGGGACATGGGCACTGAAGCTTTCTTT.

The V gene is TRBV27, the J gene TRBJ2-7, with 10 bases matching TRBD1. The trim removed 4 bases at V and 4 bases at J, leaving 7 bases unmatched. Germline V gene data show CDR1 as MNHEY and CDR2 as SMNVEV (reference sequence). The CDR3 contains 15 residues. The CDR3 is CASSYGTGEGYEQYF. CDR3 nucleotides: TGTGCCAGCAGTTATGGGACAGGGGAGGGGTACGAGCAGTACTTC.

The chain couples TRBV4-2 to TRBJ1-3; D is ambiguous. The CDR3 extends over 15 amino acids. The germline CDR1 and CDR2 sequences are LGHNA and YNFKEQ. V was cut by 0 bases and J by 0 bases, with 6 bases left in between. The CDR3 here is CASSQDWSSGNTIYF. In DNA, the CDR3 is TGTGCCAGCAGCCAAGATTGGAGCTCTGGAAACACCATATATTTT.

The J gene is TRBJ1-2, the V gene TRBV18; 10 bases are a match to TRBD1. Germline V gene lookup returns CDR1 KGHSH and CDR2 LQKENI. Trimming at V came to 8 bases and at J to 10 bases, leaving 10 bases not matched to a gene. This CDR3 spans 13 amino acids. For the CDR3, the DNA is TGTGCCAGCCTACGGGACAGGGGTACCCCCTACACCTTC. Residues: CASLRDRGTPYTF.

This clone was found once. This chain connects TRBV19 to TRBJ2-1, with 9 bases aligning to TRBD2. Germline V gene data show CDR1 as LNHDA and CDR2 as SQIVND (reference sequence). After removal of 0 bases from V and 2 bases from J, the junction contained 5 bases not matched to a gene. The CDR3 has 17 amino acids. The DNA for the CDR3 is TGTGCCAGTAGTATAGACCTAGCGGGGCCAGCCTACAATGAGCAGTTCTTC. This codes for CASSIDLAGPAYNEQFF.

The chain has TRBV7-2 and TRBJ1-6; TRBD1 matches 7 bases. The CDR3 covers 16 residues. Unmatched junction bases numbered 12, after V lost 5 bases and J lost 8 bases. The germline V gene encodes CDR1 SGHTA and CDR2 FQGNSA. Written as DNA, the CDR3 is TGTGCCAGCAGCGCGAATCCGGGACAGTACGATTCACCCCTCCACTTT. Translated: CASSANPGQYDSPLHF.

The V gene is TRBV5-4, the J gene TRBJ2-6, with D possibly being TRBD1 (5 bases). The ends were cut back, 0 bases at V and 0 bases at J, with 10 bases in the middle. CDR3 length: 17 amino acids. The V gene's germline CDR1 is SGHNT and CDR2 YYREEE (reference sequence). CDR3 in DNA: TGTGCCAGCAGCTTGGGAAAGGGGCGCTCTGGGGCCAACGTCCTGACTTTC. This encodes CASSLGKGRSGANVLTF. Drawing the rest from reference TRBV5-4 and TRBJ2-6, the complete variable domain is ETGVTQSPTHLIKTRGQQVTLRCSSQSGHNTVSWYQQALGQGPQFIFQYYREEENGRGNFPPRFSGLQFPNYSSELNVNALELDDSALYLCASSLGKGRSGANVLTFGAGSRLTVL.

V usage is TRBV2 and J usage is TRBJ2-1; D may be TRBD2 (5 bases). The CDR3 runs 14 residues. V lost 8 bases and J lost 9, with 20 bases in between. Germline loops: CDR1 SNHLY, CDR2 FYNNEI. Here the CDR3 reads CASLGRAQWGEQFF. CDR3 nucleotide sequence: TGTGCCAGCCTAGGGCGGGCCCAATGGGGTGAGCAGTTCTTC.

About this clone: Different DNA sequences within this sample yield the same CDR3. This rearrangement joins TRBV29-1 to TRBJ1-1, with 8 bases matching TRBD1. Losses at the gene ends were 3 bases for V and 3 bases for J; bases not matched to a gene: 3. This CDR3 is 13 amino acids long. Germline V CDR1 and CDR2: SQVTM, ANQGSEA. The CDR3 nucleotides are TGCAGCGTTGACAGGGGGCCTGACACTGAAGCTTTCTTT. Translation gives CSVDRGPDTEAFF.

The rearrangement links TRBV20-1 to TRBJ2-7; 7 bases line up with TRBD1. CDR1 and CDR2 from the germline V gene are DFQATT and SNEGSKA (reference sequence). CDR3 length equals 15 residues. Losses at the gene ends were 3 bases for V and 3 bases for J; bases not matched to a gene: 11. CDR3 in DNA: TGCAGTGCTAGTTCGGTGGGACAGAATCTCTACGAGCAGTACTTC. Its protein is CSASSVGQNLYEQYF.

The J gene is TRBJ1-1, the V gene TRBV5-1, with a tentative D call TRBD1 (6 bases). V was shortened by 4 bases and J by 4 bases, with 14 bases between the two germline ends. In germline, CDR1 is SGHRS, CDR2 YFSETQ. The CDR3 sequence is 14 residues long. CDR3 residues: CASSGTTGSTEAFF. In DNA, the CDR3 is TGCGCCAGCAGCGGCACTACAGGGAGCACTGAAGCTTTCTTT. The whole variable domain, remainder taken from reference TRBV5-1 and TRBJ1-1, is KAGVTQTPRYLIKTRGQQVTLSCSPISGHRSVSWYQQTPGQGLQFLFEYFSETQRNKGNFPGRFSGRQFSNSRSEMNVSTLELGDSALYLCASSGTTGSTEAFFGQGTRLTVV.

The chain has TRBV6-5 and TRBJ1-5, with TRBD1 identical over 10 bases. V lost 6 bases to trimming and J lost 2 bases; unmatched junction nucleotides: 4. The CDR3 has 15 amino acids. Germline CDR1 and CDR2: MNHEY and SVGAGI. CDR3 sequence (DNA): TGTGCCAGCAGATGGGACAGGGGTGGCAATCAGCCCCAGCATTTT. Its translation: CASRWDRGGNQPQHF.